This entry is about one T cell receptor (beta chain). Its specific antigen is unknown. Base qualities are not recorded, but no much larger clone differs from it by a single base. The germline V end is reduced by 1 base and the J end by 3 bases; junction bases left unmatched: 4. The CDR3 holds 15 amino acids from the cysteine to the phenylalanine. The sequence is cut down to CDR3 DNA, 45 bases in frame from base 1. The germline V gene (reference sequence) supplies CDR1 SEHNR and CDR2 FQNEAQ. CD8 naive samples were obtained by positive selection for CCR7 among CD45RO-negative cells, yielding a CD45RA+CCR7+ population from which TemRA cells were excluded. The donors were healthy, HIV-negative adults with no recently reported acute infections or vaccinations. Every donor was a Caucasian adult living in Nashville, Tennessee, USA. After blood collection by leukapheresis, PBMCs were isolated using Ficoll-Histopaque density gradient centrifugation and then cryopreserved in the vapor phase of liquid nitrogen. Analytical flow cytometry was used to check the purity and quantity of each magnetically sorted T cell population. Each sorted fraction had its genomic DNA isolated and then quantified by UV absorbance on a Nanodrop 2000c.

The entry originates in a study of shared clonotypes between healthy human individuals (dated by TCRdb to 2018 to 2021). Some background on the complete study: The cohort comprised a couple of women and three men aged 18 to 49 years. For each donor, CD4 naive and CD4 memory were each run on three plates, CD8 naive on two plates, and CD8 memory on one plate. The study deeply sequenced blood TCR repertoires of about 5 healthy adults to estimate repertoire size and the extent of clonotype sharing between individuals. To increase sequencing depth and limit assay-specific biases, different laboratories used diverse techniques to prepare libraries and sequence TCR repertoires. Per donor, leukapheresis produced somewhere between about 0.8 and 9 billion PBMCs.

TCR CDR3 regions were amplified from genomic DNA by multiplex PCR using the deep immunoSEQ assay. For each cell subset, the extracted genomic DNA was distributed evenly across all wells of several immunoSEQ 96-well plates, and each plate served as one replicate. Each replicate PCR for sorted subsets received 150 to 250 ng genomic DNA, equal to roughly 30,000 T cell genomes. Purified libraries were quantified with a Qubit 3.0 fluorometer, sized on a Bioanalyzer 2100, and re-quantified with the KAPA Library Quantification kit. Every immunoSEQ 96-well plate was sequenced on a separate single-read 150-cycle Illumina NextSeq 550 flow cell. The paper's processing steps were these. The immunoSEQ output contained only junctional sequences without quality scores, so filtering could not match that applied to full-length reads. Sequences were annotated with PyIR, a Python wrapper for IgBLAST v1.9, and V/J genes and CDR3 were assigned using IMGT germline references. Reads with weak V/J assignments (E-value above 1e-6), missing CDR3, stop codons, out-of-frame junctions, or ambiguous translated residues were removed. V3J clonotypes were defined by identical inferred V gene, J gene, and CDR3 amino acid sequence. Percentage overlap between repertoires was computed as shared unique clonotypes divided by the size of the smaller repertoire. RTK rarefaction, the Chao1 estimator, and Recon v2.1 estimates of unobserved clonotypes were used to assess repertoire richness. Generation probabilities for all TCRbeta clonotypes obtained by the gDNA method from a handful of donors were computed using OLGA. TCRdb re-hosts the immuneACCESS table, in-frame sequences only. Its copies lack some clones; in the studies checked, an unresolved V gene accounts for under half of them, and the cause for the rest is not known. The V and J calls and clone size were taken over from that table, and D and trimming were inferred from the DNA. The sample data list over 750,000 clones, and approximately 96% of these were observed just once. The top ten constitute less than 0.3% of the sample.

Results and caveats for the whole study, not just this receptor: Estimated clonotype richness was generally larger for naive than for memory subsets. The genetic and exposure-history diversity represented was limited by the small number of donors. Around 5% of naive CD4, roughly 3.5% of naive CD8, approximately 2.2% of memory CD4, and 0.35% to 0.4% of memory CD8 clonotypes were shared across several donors. Sampling was restricted to blood, and TCR repertoires in tissues likely differ from the TCR repertoires found in blood. Pairwise subsampling indicated that sequencing depth was expected to affect the degree of clonotype sharing among donors. Even with the large sequencing depth, rarefaction of the sorted-subset datasets indicated that sequencing was incomplete. Compared with non-shared clonotypes, clonotypes shared by all four sorted-subset donors had higher generation probabilities.

The sequence links TRBV7-9 to TRBJ1-2; the central 8 bases match TRBD1. Sequencing was done on a sample of naive CD8+ T cells sorted from blood. The sample's cell subset or site, from its label and the paper: CD45RA+CCR7+. This receptor was obtained from a man younger than 40 in good health. The CDR3 sequence is CASSLDRGTDYGYTF. At the DNA level, the sequence is TGTGCCAGCAGCTTAGACAGGGGGACGGACTATGGCTACACCTTC.